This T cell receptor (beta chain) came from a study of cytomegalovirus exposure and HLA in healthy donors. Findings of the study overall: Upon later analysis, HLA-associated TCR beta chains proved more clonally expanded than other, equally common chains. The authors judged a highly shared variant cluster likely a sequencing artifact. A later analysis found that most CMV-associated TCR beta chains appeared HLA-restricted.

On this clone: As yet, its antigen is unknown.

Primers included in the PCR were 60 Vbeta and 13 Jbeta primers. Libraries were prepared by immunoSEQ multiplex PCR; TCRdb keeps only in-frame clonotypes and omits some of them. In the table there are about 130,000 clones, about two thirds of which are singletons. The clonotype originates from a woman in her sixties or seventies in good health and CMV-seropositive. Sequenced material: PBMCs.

DNA of the CDR3: TGTGCCAGTAGTGCGGGGTCCCGAGGCGGGACTGAAGCTTTCTTT. Translated: CASSAGSRGGTEAFF. This chain uses TRBV19 with TRBJ1-1; the D is unclear. Germline assignment: CDR1 LNHDA and CDR2 SQIVND (reference sequence). Trimming shortened V by 5 bases and J by 5 bases, and 18 bases separated the two germline ends. The CDR3 is made up of 15 amino acids.